This T cell receptor (beta chain) is from a study of T cells after posttransplantation cyclophosphamide. Overall study findings and caveats: Skin or GI-infiltrating T cells shared few TRB sequences with blood. Recipient CMV seropositivity and CMV reactivation strongly tracked TRB clonality. Later post-transplant blood repertoires were often dominated by donor CD8+ memory clones.

Treatment was busulfan-fludarabine conditioning, a marrow graft, and cyclophosphamide on days +3 and +4. As to this clone: What it binds is unknown.

Produced via immunoSEQ multiplex PCR; TCRdb's table is partial and in-frame only. The sample carries approximately 45,000 clones, less than 95% recorded once. The TCR sequence derives from a male patient aged 55 to 70 who received an allogeneic stem cell transplant from a related donor and was CMV-positive. Some T cells could come from the graft donor. Sequences were derived from PBMCs, sampled 60 to 65 days after allogeneic stem cell transplant with posttransplant cyclophosphamide.

CDR3 amino acids: CAIRASMNTEAFF. DNA for the CDR3: TGTGCCATCAGGGCCAGTATGAACACTGAAGCTTTCTTT. The genes are TRBV10-3 and TRBJ1-1; D unresolved. Per the germline V gene, CDR1 is ENHRY and CDR2 is SYGVKD. CDR3 length: 13 residues. V lost 6 bases and J lost 0, with 8 bases in between.